Listed below are T cell receptor beta chains from one sample, sequenced in a study of identifying expanded T cells in peripheral blood. The data were produced by immunoSEQ multiplex PCR, yet TCRdb's version contains in-frame clones alone and is incomplete. Among about 85,000 clones, about 88% were seen once, and the ten largest hold about 3%. Sequencing was carried out using blood. The receptors derive from a person between 18 and 75 years old in good health. CDR3s include the opening cysteine and the closing phenylalanine or tryptophan. A D gene is named only where the DNA matches it firmly. Rows may omit the clone size; those that give it use once, few, many or a size class.

j_call clone_size d_call v_call cdr3_nt cdr3_aa
TRBJ1-4 NA NA TRBV2 TGTGCCAGCAGACTGAATGAAAAACTGTTTTTT CASRLNEKLFF
TRBJ1-1 NA NA TRBV20-1 TGCAGTGCGAGAGACCTCACTGAAGCTTTCTTT CSARDLTEAFF
TRBJ2-3 NA NA TRBV4-3 TGCGCCAGCAGCCAAACTCTAGAGGCCACAGATACGCAGTATTTT CASSQTLEATDTQYF
TRBJ2-2 NA NA TRBV5-6 TGTGCCAGCAGGGCCTCTACCAACACCGGGGAGCTGTTTTTT CASRASTNTGELFF
TRBJ2-7 NA NA TRBV4-3 TGCGCCAGCAGCCAAAAGGGAGGCTACGAGCAGTACTTC CASSQKGGYEQYF
TRBJ2-5 NA NA TRBV2 TGTGCCAGCAGTGAAGCGCGTTTGAGGGGGAGGGAGACCCAGTACTTC CASSEARLRGRETQYF
TRBJ1-4 NA NA TRBV28 TGTGCCAGCAGTTCTCTAGCAACTAATGAAAAACTGTTTTTT CASSSLATNEKLFF
TRBJ2-2 NA NA TRBV6-1 TGTGCCAGCAGTCCCGGCAACACCGGGGAGCTGTTTTTT CASSPGNTGELFF
TRBJ2-5 NA TRBD1 TRBV19 TGTGCCAGTAGCGCGTCCTCAGGGGGATCGGAGACCCAGTACTTC CASSASSGGSETQYF
TRBJ1-5 NA NA TRBV6-1 TGTGCCAGCAGTGAAGTGGGCCGCTATCAGCCCCAGCATTTT CASSEVGRYQPQHF
TRBJ1-3 NA TRBD1 TRBV6-5 TGTGCCAGCAGGGGGACAGCCCGAAACACCATATATTTT CASRGTARNTIYF
TRBJ2-7 NA NA TRBV19 TGTGCCAGTAGTATATCCGGATTACGTAAGTACGAGCAGTACTTC CASSISGLRKYEQYF
TRBJ1-2 once TRBD1 TRBV6-6 TGTGCCAGCAGTTACGGGAGACAGGGTGGCGGCTACACCTTC CASSYGRQGGGYTF
TRBJ2-1 once NA TRBV2 TGTGCCAGCGGAGGGCAGGTTTACAATGAGCAGTTCTTC CASGGQVYNEQFF
TRBJ1-5 NA NA TRBV11-2 TGTGCCAGCAGCTCCACCAAATCCAGGGTGGGGGATCAGCCCCAGCATTTT CASSSTKSRVGDQPQHF
TRBJ1-5 NA NA TRBV19 TGTGCCAGTAGTATAGTGGGGCGAAAGGCAAATCAGCCCCAGCATTTT CASSIVGRKANQPQHF
TRBJ2-4 once TRBD1 TRBV7-2 TGTGCCAGCAGCCCCCCGGCGGGCAGGGGGCGTAGGGCCAAAAACATTCAGTACTTC CASSPPAGRGRRAKNIQYF
TRBJ2-7 once TRBD2 TRBV5-1 TGCGCCAGCAGCTGGACTAGCGGGTTAAGCTCCTACGAGCAGTACTTC CASSWTSGLSSYEQYF
TRBJ1-4 once TRBD1 TRBV2 TGTGCCAGCAGAGGGACAGCGAATGAAAAACTGTTTTTT CASRGTANEKLFF
TRBJ1-1 NA NA TRBV7-6 TGTGCCAGCAGCTTTTCCCCCCTAGCCAGATCGAACACTGAAGCTTTCTTT CASSFSPLARSNTEAFF
TRBJ1-1 once TRBD1 TRBV11-3 TGTGCCAGCAGCAAACAGGGGTCGAACACTGAAGCTTTCTTT CASSKQGSNTEAFF
TRBJ2-7 NA TRBD1 TRBV11-2 TGTGCCAGCAGCCCCGGACAGGGGGCTTACGAGCAGTACTTC CASSPGQGAYEQYF
TRBJ1-4 NA TRBD1 TRBV9 TGTGCCAGCAGCGTTTCTGGGACAGGGGTCCCCGAAAAACTGTTTTTT CASSVSGTGVPEKLFF
TRBJ1-3 NA NA TRBV6-1 TGTGCCAGCAGAGCCAGTGGTTCTGGAAACACCATATATTTT CASRASGSGNTIYF
TRBJ1-1 NA NA TRBV28 TGTGCCAGCAGAACCTTCGACAGGAACACTGAAGCTTTCTTT CASRTFDRNTEAFF
TRBJ2-2 NA TRBD2 TRBV18 TGTGCCAGCTCACCAGATTACGCGGGAGGTAGCACCGGGGAGCTGTTTTTT CASSPDYAGGSTGELFF
TRBJ2-3 NA NA TRBV28 TGTGCCAGCAGTTTTAGCGGTACGCAGTATTTT CASSFSGTQYF
TRBJ2-2 NA NA TRBV28 TGTGCCAGCAGTTACAGATACACCGGGGAGCTGTTTTTT CASSYRYTGELFF
TRBJ1-5 few NA TRBV6-1 TGTGCCAGCGAGTTCGGAGGCAATCAGCCCCAGCATTTT CASEFGGNQPQHF
TRBJ2-1 few NA TRBV7-2 TGTGCCAGCAGCTTAGATATCGTGGGGGAGCAGTTCTTC CASSLDIVGEQFF
TRBJ1-1 NA TRBD1 TRBV6-5 TGTGCCAGCAGTTGGACGGACAGGGCCACTGAAGCTTTCTTT CASSWTDRATEAFF
TRBJ2-7 NA TRBD1 TRBV6-5 TGTGCCAGCAGTTTCGGGGAACAGGGGGCTGGGGAGCAGTACTTC CASSFGEQGAGEQYF
TRBJ2-3 once TRBD1 TRBV2 TGTGCCAGCAGGGACAGGGCAACCAGCACAGATACGCAGTATTTT CASRDRATSTDTQYF
TRBJ2-3 once NA TRBV18 TGTGCCAGCTCACCGTCGGGGTTCGGAGATACGCAGTATTTT CASSPSGFGDTQYF
TRBJ1-1 NA NA TRBV28 TGTGCCAGCAGTTTATCGGGGCCGTCAAAAAAAGCTTTCTTT CASSLSGPSKKAFF
TRBJ2-3 NA TRBD1 TRBV30 TGTGCCTGGAGTGTACTTTTTAAGACAGGGACCACAGATACGCAGTATTTT CAWSVLFKTGTTDTQYF
TRBJ1-2 NA NA TRBV5-1 TGCGCCAGCAGCTTGGAAGTCAGGGAGGGGAGGCATGGCTACACCTTC CASSLEVREGRHGYTF
TRBJ2-5 NA NA TRBV11-2 TGTGCCAGCAGCTTATATCTGGGAGGCCCCCAAGAGACCCAGTACTTC CASSLYLGGPQETQYF
TRBJ2-1 NA TRBD1 TRBV5-6 TGTGCCAGCAGCTTTCCGTCGGACAGGTACAATGAGCAGTTCTTC CASSFPSDRYNEQFF
TRBJ2-7 NA NA TRBV28 TGTGCCAGCCGCGTGGACAGCCGGGAGCAGTACTTC CASRVDSREQYF
TRBJ2-1 NA NA TRBV28 TGTGCCAGCAGTTCAGCGGTCCTCATCTACAATGAGCAGTTCTTC CASSSAVLIYNEQFF
TRBJ2-7 NA TRBD1 TRBV2 TGTGCCAGCAGTGTCTGGGGACAGGGAAACGAGCAGTACTTC CASSVWGQGNEQYF
TRBJ2-1 NA NA TRBV5-1 TGCGCCAGCACTTTCATCCCCGCCCCAGCGGACAATGAGCAGTTCTTC CASTFIPAPADNEQFF
TRBJ2-1 NA NA TRBV7-3 TGTGCCAGCAGCCATGGGGGGGCAGGCTACAATGAGCAGTTCTTC CASSHGGAGYNEQFF
TRBJ1-5 once TRBD1 TRBV19 TGTGCCAGTAGTATGACCCGACAGGGGAATCAGCCCCAGCATTTT CASSMTRQGNQPQHF
TRBJ2-7 NA NA TRBV18 TGTGCCAGCTCACCACATCCGGGGAACGAGCAGTACTTC CASSPHPGNEQYF
TRBJ1-2 NA TRBD1 TRBV2 TGTGCCAGCAGTGAATCGACAGGGCGGGAGGGCTACACCTTC CASSESTGREGYTF
TRBJ2-1 NA TRBD2 TRBV2 TGTGCCAGCAGTGTGGGGACTAGCGGGGCCAATGAGCAGTTCTTC CASSVGTSGANEQFF
TRBJ2-5 NA NA TRBV5-6 TGTGCCAGCAGCTTTGAAAAGACCCAGTACTTC CASSFEKTQYF
TRBJ2-7 medium-sized TRBD1 TRBV18 TGTGCCAGCTCACTCGGGACAGGGGGCCCCTACGAGCAGTACTTC CASSLGTGGPYEQYF
TRBJ2-3 NA NA TRBV7-9 TGTGCCAGCAGCCGTCCCGTAGGGACTAGCACAGATACGCAGTATTTT CASSRPVGTSTDTQYF
TRBJ2-7 NA NA TRBV6-5 TGTGCCAGCAGTTTGGACGGCAGCTACGAGCAGTACTTC CASSLDGSYEQYF
TRBJ2-7 NA NA TRBV5-5 TGTGCCAGCAGCTTGGTTCCCTCCTACGAGCAGTACTTC CASSLVPSYEQYF
TRBJ2-5 NA TRBD2 TRBV5-4 TGTGCCAGCAGCTTCGAAGCGGGAGGAGAGACCCAGTACTTC CASSFEAGGETQYF